In this sample, the clone carrying this TCR beta chain turned up a few times. Assay used: immunoSEQ multiplex PCR; TCRdb lists only in-frame clones, some missing. The table lists 75,000 to 90,000 clones, 70% to 90% of them singletons. The sample originates from a study of T cell responses to AZD1222 COVID-19 vaccine. The ends lost 5 bases at V and 0 bases at J; junction bases unmatched: 5. Germline CDR1 reads SGHTA; CDR2 reads FQGTGA. CDR3 length equals 16 residues. This sequence joins TRBV7-3 and TRBJ2-3; TRBD2 aligns across 10 bases. Sequencing used peripheral blood, obtained on day 0 of AZD1222 vaccination. This clonotype was sampled from an adult in good health. CDR3 sequence reads: CASSQRGGPSTDTQYF. CDR3 nucleotides: TGTGCCAGCAGCCAGCGGGGGGGCCCTAGCACAGATACGCAGTATTTT. The full variable domain, rest sourced from reference TRBV7-3 and TRBJ2-3, is GAGVSQTPSNKVTEKGKYVELRCDPISGHTALYWYRQSLGQGPEFLIYFQGTGAADDSGLPNDRFFAVRPEGSVSTLKIQRTERGDSAVYLCASSQRGGPSTDTQYFGPGTRLTVL.